One sample yielded the 17 T cell receptor beta chains listed below, sequenced in a study of blood T cell repertoires in COVID-19. Profiled with immunoSEQ multiplex PCR; TCRdb holds only in-frame clones, not every one. The sample carries 40,000 to 55,000 clones, approximately 88% recorded once. Sequences were obtained from peripheral blood. The receptor source for this set is a man aged 45 to 65 with acute or convalescent COVID-19.

V usage is TRBV2 and J usage is TRBJ2-1; 14 nucleotides agree with TRBD2. V was clipped by 6 bases and J by 5 bases; unmatched bases: 6. The germline CDR1 and CDR2 sequences are SNHLY and FYNNEI. This CDR3 contains 16 residues. CDR3 residues: CASRFGTSGSNNEQFF. The CDR3 coding sequence is TGTGCCAGCAGGTTTGGGACTAGCGGGAGTAACAATGAGCAGTTCTTC.

V is TRBV2 and J is TRBJ2-3; 8 positions match TRBD2. Germline V gene data show CDR1 as SNHLY and CDR2 as FYNNEI. With V trimmed by 10 bases and J by 5 bases, 5 bases remained unmatched. The CDR3 runs to 12 residues. Written as DNA, the CDR3 is TGTGCCACTAGCGGGCCGGGAGATACGCAGTATTTT. Encoded protein: CATSGPGDTQYF. The full variable domain, completed using reference TRBV2 and TRBJ2-3, is EPEVTQTPSHQVTQMGQEVILRCVPISNHLYFYWYRQILGQKVEFLVSFYNNEISEKSEIFDDQFSVERPDGSNFTLKIRSTKLEDSAMYFCATSGPGDTQYFGPGTRLTVL.

The V and J genes are TRBV18 and TRBJ1-1, with D unclear. The CDR3 sequence is 14 residues long. Germline V gives CDR1 KGHSH, CDR2 LQKENI. V shed 2 bases and J shed 1 base, with 8 bases lying between them. In nucleotides, the CDR3 is TGTGCCAGCTCACCAGAGGCCAAGAACACTGAAGCTTTCTTT. This codes for CASSPEAKNTEAFF.

This chain links TRBV9 with TRBJ2-5; TRBD2 aligns across 8 bases. Looked up from germline, CDR1 is SGDLS and CDR2 is YYNGEE. V lost 0 bases and J lost 1; bases outside the gene matches: 2. The CDR3 loop spans 15 amino acids. The CDR3 here is CASSVAGGVQETQYF. The CDR3 DNA reads as TGTGCCAGCAGCGTAGCGGGGGGGGTCCAAGAGACCCAGTACTTC.

The rearrangement uses TRBV10-1 and TRBJ2-1; no definite D call. Trimming removed 0 bases from V and 4 bases from J, with 13 bases in between. Germline CDR1 and CDR2: WNHNN and SYGVQD (reference sequence). The CDR3 covers 16 residues. The chain's CDR3 is CASSESTLPTYNEQFF. The CDR3 coding sequence is TGCGCCAGCAGTGAGTCAACTCTACCAACTTACAATGAGCAGTTCTTC.

V gene TRBV5-8 combines with J gene TRBJ1-1; no clear D gene. Trimming removed 5 bases at V and 3 bases at J, with 11 bases between. CDR1 is SGHTS, CDR2 YDEGEE, per germline. The CDR3 has 13 amino acids. CDR3 bases: TGTGCCAGCAGTCGGAGGTTAGACACTGAAGCTTTCTTT. The encoded protein is CASSRRLDTEAFF.

The chain employs TRBV7-3 and TRBJ2-1, with D maybe TRBD2 (6 bases). Germline CDR1 is SGHTA and CDR2 is FQGTGA. Trimming shortened V by 2 bases and J by 16 bases, and 9 bases separated the two germline ends. The CDR3 runs 10 residues. CDR3 coding DNA: TGTGCCAGCAGCTTAGGGGGGTTCTTCTTC. This sequence encodes CASSLGGFFF.

This chain joins TRBV19 and TRBJ2-1; 8 bases line up with TRBD1. The CDR3 has 16 amino acids. CDR1 is LNHDA and CDR2 is SQIVND in the germline V gene (reference sequence). Trimming at V came to 5 bases and at J to 2 bases, leaving 8 bases not matched to a gene. CDR3 sequence: CASSGDRWATYNEQFF. The CDR3 nucleotides are TGTGCCAGTAGTGGGGACAGGTGGGCTACCTACAATGAGCAGTTCTTC.

The V and J genes are TRBV4-1 and TRBJ2-1; 12 positions agree with TRBD2. There are 17 residues in the CDR3. Per germline, CDR1 MGHRA and CDR2 YSYEKL. Trimming took 4 bases from V and 5 from J; bases not matched to a gene: 9. The CDR3 spells CASSLTPTSGRNNEQFF. CDR3 in DNA: TGCGCCAGCAGCCTGACCCCGACTAGCGGGAGAAACAATGAGCAGTTCTTC.

This clone is a singleton in its sample. This sequence joins TRBV5-1 and TRBJ2-7; tentative D call: TRBD1 (6 bases). Per the germline V gene, CDR1 is SGHRS and CDR2 is YFSETQ. CDR3 length equals 13 residues. Between the trimmed V and J ends, which lost 3 bases and 0 bases, there was a span of 7 bases. The CDR3 DNA reads TGCGCCAGCAGCTCGGACAGCTCCTACGAGCAGTACTTC. This encodes CASSSDSSYEQYF.

The count of this clone is one. V usage is TRBV3-1 (or the pseudogene TRBV3-2) and J usage is TRBJ1-3; D is undetermined. The germline gives CDR1 LGHDT, CDR2 YNNKEL (reference sequence). Trimming stripped 1 base from V and 0 bases from J, with 7 bases between. The CDR3 loop spans 15 amino acids. CDR3 sequence: CASSQGHFSGNTIYF. DNA of the CDR3: TGTGCCAGCAGCCAAGGTCACTTCTCTGGAAACACCATATATTTT.

V gene TRBV14 combines with J gene TRBJ1-4; D not certain. This CDR3 contains 16 residues. Germline assignment: CDR1 SGHDN and CDR2 FVKESK. V lost 4 bases and J lost 4, with 16 bases in between. The CDR3 DNA follows: TGTGCCAGCAGCCGGATAGAGGCCTCCTTTAATGAAAAACTGTTTTTT. This gives the protein CASSRIEASFNEKLFF.

This rearrangement joins TRBV5-1 to TRBJ2-7; 10 positions match TRBD1. The V segment lost 0 bases and the J segment 3 bases; nucleotides outside the gene matches: 6. The CDR3 consists of 16 residues. In germline, CDR1 is SGHRS, CDR2 YFSETQ. CDR3 amino acids: CASSLDIGTGVYEQYF. The CDR3 nucleotides read TGCGCCAGCAGCTTGGACATCGGGACAGGGGTCTACGAGCAGTACTTC. Looking up the rest from reference TRBV5-1 and TRBJ2-7 gives the full variable domain: KAGVTQTPRYLIKTRGQQVTLSCSPISGHRSVSWYQQTPGQGLQFLFEYFSETQRNKGNFPGRFSGRQFSNSRSEMNVSTLELGDSALYLCASSLDIGTGVYEQYFGPGTRLTVT.

The rearrangement joins TRBV27 to TRBJ1-1; D is ambiguous. The CDR3 is 15 residues long. Trimming cost V 5 bases and J 6 bases, with 19 bases left between them. Looked up from germline, CDR1 is MNHEY and CDR2 is SMNVEV (reference sequence). CDR3 residues: CASSPFSGREAEAFF. The CDR3 nucleotides read TGTGCCAGCAGTCCCTTCTCCGGGCGGGAAGCTGAAGCTTTCTTT.

The gene calls are TRBV10-3 and TRBJ1-3; D is possibly TRBD1 (6 bases). CDR1 and CDR2 (germline): ENHRY, SYGVKD. V was pared by 10 bases and J by 6 bases, with 13 bases between. The CDR3 consists of 12 residues. The CDR3: CATRQAENTIYF. The CDR3 region has the DNA TGTGCCACAAGACAGGCTGAAAACACCATATATTTT.

The table lists this clone with a few counts. The rearrangement joins TRBV6-2 or TRBV6-3 to TRBJ2-1; a weak D match, TRBD2 (7 bases). The CDR3 has 15 residues. Trimming shortened V by 2 bases and J by 7 bases, and 15 bases separated the two germline ends. In germline, CDR1 is MNHEY, CDR2 SVGEGT. Written as DNA, the CDR3 is TGTGCCAGCAGTTACCCTCAGGGAGGGGGGAATGAGCAGTTCTTC. The encoded protein is CASSYPQGGGNEQFF.

The V and J genes are TRBV4-1 and TRBJ2-7; D is ambiguous. Germline CDR1 reads MGHRA; CDR2 reads YSYEKL. The germline V and J ends were trimmed by 0 bases and 0 bases, with 12 bases remaining between them. This CDR3 is built from 16 residues. The DNA of the CDR3 is TGCGCCAGCAGCCAAGATCGTCGCCTAAGCTCCTACGAGCAGTACTTC. Amino acids: CASSQDRRLSSYEQYF.